Below, 30 T cell receptor beta chains from the same sample are listed, as sequenced in a study of T cell responses to AZD1222 COVID-19 vaccine. TCRdb keeps only in-frame clones here, not all; method: immunoSEQ multiplex PCR. This sample has 100,000 to 150,000 clones, with 75% to 90% found just once. The specimen comprised peripheral blood, sampled on day 0 of AZD1222 vaccination. These receptors originate from an adult in good health.

The genes are TRBV30 and TRBJ2-1; weak D call: TRBD2 (6 bases). The CDR3 is 12 residues long. CDR1 is GTSNPN, CDR2 SVGIG, per germline (reference sequence). Trimming stripped 5 bases from V and 9 bases from J, with 14 bases between. CDR3 amino acids: CAWVGTPGEQFF. The CDR3 DNA follows: TGTGCCTGGGTCGGGACTCCGGGTGAGCAGTTCTTC.

In this sample, this clone turned up once. The chain employs TRBV27 and TRBJ2-2; D might be TRBD2 (6 bases). The CDR3 loop spans 16 amino acids. V lost 2 bases to trimming and J lost 3 bases, with 13 bases between them. Germline CDR1 MNHEY, CDR2 SMNVEV (reference sequence). CDR3 in amino acids: CASSLGGIGYTGELFF. In nucleotides, the CDR3 is TGTGCCAGCAGTTTAGGGGGGATTGGGTACACCGGGGAGCTGTTTTTT.

The chain carries TRBV11-2 and TRBJ1-5; D may be TRBD1 (6 bases). Germline V gene lookup returns CDR1 SGHAT and CDR2 FQNNGV. V lost 5 bases to trimming and J lost 0 bases, with 8 bases between them. CDR3 length equals 14 residues. The CDR3 nucleotides read TGTGCCAGCAGCCAGGGGCATAGCAATCAGCCCCAGCATTTT. This translates into CASSQGHSNQPQHF.

Worth noting for this clone: Other DNA sequences of this sample code for an identical CDR3. The chain uses TRBV7-2 and TRBJ2-7; TRBD1 or TRBD2 may be the D gene (6 bases each). Germline V gene data show CDR1 as SGHTA and CDR2 as FQGNSA. This CDR3 contains 13 residues. V was shortened by 1 base and J by 7 bases, with 11 bases between the two germline ends. The CDR3 nucleotides are TGTGCCAGCAGCTTAGGGGGGGCGGGAGAGCAGTACTTC. It is translated as CASSLGGAGEQYF.

The chain links TRBV2 to TRBJ1-5; D remains unclear. This CDR3 comprises 14 residues. Germline CDR1 and CDR2: SNHLY and FYNNEI. Trimming pared 4 bases from V and 0 bases from J, leaving 7 bases between. CDR3 amino acids: CASSGHVSNQPQHF. DNA for the CDR3: TGTGCCAGCAGTGGACACGTTAGCAATCAGCCCCAGCATTTT.

The rearrangement links TRBV7-6 to TRBJ2-1, with D unclear. The CDR3 spans 16 residues. Trimming removed 2 bases at V and 0 bases at J, with 11 bases between. Germline V gene lookup returns CDR1 SGHVS and CDR2 FNYEAQ. The CDR3 reads CASSLTPASSYNEQFF. The CDR3 bases are TGTGCCAGCAGCTTAACGCCAGCGAGCTCCTACAATGAGCAGTTCTTC.

The J gene is TRBJ1-4, the V gene TRBV2; D is unresolved. The CDR3 is 13 amino acids. Trimming removed 0 bases at V and 7 bases at J, with 6 bases between. The germline V gene has CDR1 SNHLY and CDR2 FYNNEI. This CDR3 is CASSEALGEKLFF. The CDR3 coding sequence is TGTGCCAGCAGTGAAGCGCTGGGTGAAAAACTGTTTTTT.

This chain links TRBV7-2 with TRBJ1-1; weak D call: TRBD1 (5 bases). The CDR3 consists of 15 residues. Trimming left V 1 base short and J 7 bases short, with 16 bases between. The germline V gene has CDR1 SGHTA and CDR2 FQGNSA. Here the CDR3 DNA reads TGTGCCAGCAGCTTAGGGTGGGACGTCAGCTTTGAAGCTTTCTTT. The encoded protein is CASSLGWDVSFEAFF.

This CDR3 reads CASSEGRQGHGYTF. The CDR3 region has the DNA TGTGCCAGCAGTGAAGGACGACAGGGGCATGGCTACACCTTC. The V gene is TRBV2, the J gene TRBJ1-2, with 8 bases that match TRBD1. The CDR3 consists of 14 residues. The V segment lost 1 base and the J segment 6 bases; nucleotides outside the gene matches: 4. Germline lookup yields CDR1 SNHLY and CDR2 FYNNEI.

V and J are TRBV7-9 and TRBJ1-4, with D possibly TRBD1 on 5 matching bases. V lost 8 bases and J lost 8, with 15 bases in between. The CDR3 runs 13 residues. Germline V gene sequence: CDR1 SEHNR, CDR2 FQNEAQ (reference sequence). This CDR3 reads CASVLGVGEKLFF. CDR3 bases: TGTGCCAGCGTCCTGGGGGTAGGGGAAAAACTGTTTTTT.

The chain joins TRBV4-1 to TRBJ2-7; perhaps TRBD2 as D (6 bases). Germline CDR1 reads MGHRA; CDR2 reads YSYEKL. V lost 1 base and J 2 bases, leaving 12 bases between the germline ends. CDR3 length: 15 residues. CDR3 in amino acids: CASSQGPSVPYEQYF. CDR3 nucleotide sequence: TGCGCCAGCAGCCAAGGACCTAGCGTCCCCTACGAGCAGTACTTC.

The chain uses TRBV28 and TRBJ1-2; 9 bases fit TRBD1. V was clipped by 6 bases and J by 8 bases; unmatched bases: 7. The germline gives CDR1 MDHEN, CDR2 SYDVKM. The CDR3 is 13 amino acids. CDR3 DNA: TGTGCCAGCAGGGAACAGGGGGCGGAAGGCTACACCTTC. Amino acids: CASREQGAEGYTF.

V gene TRBV12-3 or TRBV12-4 combines with J gene TRBJ2-1, with no clear D. Trimming removed 6 bases at V and 10 bases at J, with 10 bases between. The CDR3 runs 11 residues. The CDR3 coding sequence is TGTGCCAGCAGCTCCTTGTCGGAGCAGTTCTTC. Translation gives CASSSLSEQFF.

The chain recombines TRBV10-1 with TRBJ1-2; no clear D. Trimming took 1 base from V and 4 from J, leaving 22 bases between them. The CDR3 has 18 amino acids. CDR1 is WNHNN, CDR2 SYGVQD, per germline (reference sequence). The DNA for the CDR3 is TGCGCCAGCAGTGAGTATCATGCCAGTACTCCCGACCCCTATGGCTACACCTTC. This translates into CASSEYHASTPDPYGYTF.

The rearrangement uses TRBV7-2 and TRBJ2-7; unclear D gene. The germline CDR1 and CDR2 sequences are SGHTA and FQGNSA. The CDR3 runs 16 residues. Trimming removed 0 bases from V and 0 bases from J, with 12 bases in between. As DNA, the CDR3 is TGTGCCAGCAGCTTAGCGCGGTCCCGGAGCTCCTACGAGCAGTACTTC. The encoded protein is CASSLARSRSSYEQYF. The full variable domain, rest sourced from reference TRBV7-2 and TRBJ2-7, is GAGVSQSPSNKVTEKGKDVELRCDPISGHTALYWYRQSLGQGLEFLIYFQGNSAPDKSGLPSDRFSAERTGGSVSTLTIQRTQQEDSAVYLCASSLARSRSSYEQYFGPGTRLTVT.

V and J are TRBV28 and TRBJ1-5; D is possibly TRBD1 (6 bases). Germline V CDR1 and CDR2: MDHEN, SYDVKM. The ends were cut back, 6 bases at V and 6 bases at J, with 12 bases in the middle. This CDR3 spans 13 amino acids. The DNA for the CDR3 is TGTGCCAGCAGCAAGGGGGGCATTCAGCCCCAGCATTTT. This translates into CASSKGGIQPQHF.

The chain joins TRBV7-6 to TRBJ2-3; D not resolved. The CDR3 covers 14 residues. Deletions cut 2 bases from V and 2 bases from J, with 8 bases between. In germline, CDR1 is SGHVS, CDR2 FNYEAQ. CDR3 bases: TGTGCCAGCAGCTTAAACGTACCCACAGATACGCAGTATTTT. It codes for CASSLNVPTDTQYF.

This clone was seen a single time. This specimen includes other DNA sequences encoding the same CDR3. This chain links TRBV5-4 with TRBJ1-1; D ambiguous. The germline V gene encodes CDR1 SGHNT and CDR2 YYREEE (reference sequence). V was clipped by 5 bases and J by 2 bases, with 10 bases between them. This CDR3 region has 13 residues. CDR3 region: CASSSGVNTEAFF. The CDR3 nucleotides are TGTGCCAGCAGTAGTGGGGTTAACACTGAAGCTTTCTTT.

The chain links TRBV2 to TRBJ1-1; D is unresolved. There are 15 residues in the CDR3. V lost 3 bases and J lost 1, with 12 bases in between. Germline lookup yields CDR1 SNHLY and CDR2 FYNNEI. In DNA, the CDR3 is TGTGCCAGCAGTGACCGGATTTTGACGAACACTGAAGCTTTCTTT. It yields the protein CASSDRILTNTEAFF.

This rearrangement joins TRBV6-4 to TRBJ1-1; weak D call: TRBD1 (6 bases). The CDR3 loop spans 14 amino acids. V shed 6 bases and J shed 6 bases, with 17 bases lying between them. CDR1 is MRHNA, CDR2 SNTAGT, per germline. DNA for the CDR3: TGTGCCAGCAGGGATACAGGGTCTCACGCTGAAGCTTTCTTT. Encoded protein: CASRDTGSHAEAFF.

The chain carries TRBV5-1 and TRBJ2-6; tentatively, D is TRBD2 (6 bases). Per germline, CDR1 SGHRS and CDR2 YFSETQ. The V end was cut by 0 bases, the J end by 2 bases, with 9 bases between. The CDR3 covers 16 residues. The CDR3 sequence is CASSLAGGAGANVLTF. In DNA form, the CDR3 reads TGCGCCAGCAGCTTGGCGGGCGGGGCTGGGGCCAACGTCCTGACTTTC.

The chain has TRBV5-1 and TRBJ1-2; no clear D gene. Germline V gene data show CDR1 as SGHRS and CDR2 as YFSETQ. This CDR3 region has 17 residues. The germline V and J ends were trimmed by 0 bases and 4 bases, with 19 bases remaining between them. This CDR3 is CASSLDSPGSLGYGYTF. In nucleotides, the CDR3 is TGCGCCAGCAGCTTGGACTCCCCGGGGTCTTTGGGCTATGGCTACACCTTC.

The chain links TRBV5-8 to TRBJ1-5; the D is unclear. Per the germline V gene, CDR1 is SGHTS and CDR2 is YDEGEE. There are 16 residues in the CDR3. V lost 0 bases and J lost 6, with 16 bases in between. CDR3 sequence (DNA): TGTGCCAGCAGCTTGGGCACGTCTAATAAAGGTCAGCCCCAGCATTTT. The encoded protein is CASSLGTSNKGQPQHF.

The chain recombines TRBV7-9 with TRBJ2-3; tentatively, D is TRBD1 (5 bases). Trimming pared 2 bases from V and 4 bases from J, leaving 10 bases between. The CDR3 runs to 14 residues. Germline V gene sequence: CDR1 SEHNR, CDR2 FQNEAQ (reference sequence). The CDR3 spells CASSLTGAADTQYF. The CDR3 DNA is TGTGCCAGCAGCTTAACTGGGGCTGCAGATACGCAGTATTTT.

This sequence joins TRBV6-2 or TRBV6-3 and TRBJ2-7, with TRBD2 identical over 9 bases. This CDR3 is 18 amino acids long. Germline assignment: CDR1 MNHEY and CDR2 SVGEGT. Trimming removed 2 bases from V and 4 bases from J; junction bases left unmatched: 15. CDR3 bases: TGTGCCAGCAGTTACCCTAAACCTATTAGCGGGAGTAGATACGAGCAGTACTTC. It translates to CASSYPKPISGSRYEQYF.

This clone came up once. The chain carries TRBV15 and TRBJ1-4; D is uncertain. The CDR3 length is 19 residues. Trimming shortened V by 0 bases and J by 0 bases, and 17 bases separated the two germline ends. CDR1 is LNHNV, CDR2 YYDKDF, per germline (reference sequence). The CDR3 DNA reads TGTGCCACCAGCAGAGACCCTCCCCCCATTTGGGCAACTAATGAAAAACTGTTTTTT. As protein: CATSRDPPPIWATNEKLFF. The full variable domain, in which reference TRBV15 and TRBJ1-4 provide the parts outside the CDR3, is DAMVIQNPRYQVTQFGKPVTLSCSQTLNHNVMYWYQQKSSQAPKLLFHYYDKDFNNEADTPDNFQSRRPNTSFCFLDIRSPGLGDTAMYLCATSRDPPPIWATNEKLFFGSGTQLSVL.

The chain carries TRBV15 and TRBJ1-5, with a possible D match to TRBD1 (5 bases). Germline V gene lookup returns CDR1 LNHNV and CDR2 YYDKDF (reference sequence). The CDR3 consists of 15 residues. V was pared by 0 bases and J by 3 bases, with 9 bases between. The CDR3 protein is CATSRDRGFNQPQHF. For the CDR3, the DNA is TGTGCCACCAGCAGAGATCGGGGGTTCAATCAGCCCCAGCATTTT.

V usage is TRBV28 and J usage is TRBJ2-1, with D unclear. Germline CDR1 reads MDHEN; CDR2 reads SYDVKM. The V end lost 2 bases, the J end lost 8 bases, and 1 base lay between the germline ends. The CDR3 sequence is 10 residues long. This chain's CDR3 is CASSLHEQFF. Here the CDR3 DNA reads TGTGCCAGCAGTTTACATGAGCAGTTCTTC. Full variable domain (remainder filled in from reference TRBV28 and TRBJ2-1): DVKVTQSSRYLVKRTGEKVFLECVQDMDHENMFWYRQDPGLGLRLIYFSYDVKMKEKGDIPEGYSVSREKKERFSLILESASTNQTSMYLCASSLHEQFFGPGTRLTVL.

The chain carries TRBV20-1 and TRBJ2-1, with 9 bases fitting TRBD2. The CDR3 loop spans 11 amino acids. Germline CDR1 reads DFQATT; CDR2 reads SNEGSKA (reference sequence). The CDR3 coding sequence is TGCAGGCCGACTAGCGGAAATGAGCAGTTCTTC. Its protein product is CRPTSGNEQFF.

The chain combines TRBV11-1 with TRBJ2-5; TRBD1 aligns across 9 bases. V shed 5 bases, J shed 3 bases, and the junction held 4 bases outside the gene matches. The CDR3 consists of 14 residues. Germline assignment: CDR1 SGHAT and CDR2 FQDESV (reference sequence). The CDR3 DNA reads TGTGCCAGCAGCCCCTGGACAGGGGAAGAGACCCAGTACTTC. It encodes CASSPWTGEETQYF.